This T cell receptor beta chain derives from a study of CD8+ T cells in alopecia areata. This clone turned up a few times. The antigen remains undetermined. Study conclusions and caveats: The study also sequences resident alphabeta T cells of normal skin in scalp samples.

CDR3 length equals 11 residues. V shed 5 bases and J shed 1 base, with 0 bases lying between them. The germline CDR1 and CDR2 sequences are MNHNS and SASEGT. Treatment indicated: oral pan-JAK inhibitor, 5-10 mg twice daily. Sequencing used cDNA as its template, made by extracting RNA and reverse transcribing it. Only in-frame clones appear in the TCRdb table, and some are missing; sequencing was by immunoSEQ multiplex PCR. This sample has under 110,000 clones, with 50% to 60% found just once. Sequencing used CD8+ T cells sorted from blood, obtained between weeks 55 and 65, from a patient treated with tofacitinib. The clonotype comes from a human donor with alopecia areata. The genes are TRBV6-1 and TRBJ1-5; D is ambiguous. As DNA, the CDR3 is TGTGCCAGCAGTAGCAATCAGCCCCAGCATTTT. Translated: CASSSNQPQHF.